These T cell receptor beta chains were read from a single sample in a study of T cell responses to AZD1222 COVID-19 vaccine. The table came from immunoSEQ multiplex PCR; TCRdb's copy has only in-frame clones and leaves some out. This sample yields about 160,000 clones, of which more than 75% are seen a single time; roughly 4% belongs to the top ten. The source was peripheral blood, collected 28 days after the second AZD1222 dose. The receptors come from an adult who received the AZD1222 COVID-19 vaccine. The CDR3 runs from the conserved cysteine through the conserved F or W. Fields, in order: D gene, J gene, clone size, V gene, CDR3 DNA, CDR3 protein. A D gene is named only where the DNA matches it firmly. A clone size is listed for some rows: how often the clone was seen (once, few, many), or a class if it is expanded.

>.|TRBJ1-6|.|TRBV30
TGTGCCTGGAGTGTAGCCGGGATTTACAGTTCACCCCTCCACTTT
CAWSVAGIYSSPLHF
>.|TRBJ1-2|.|TRBV27
TGTGCCAGCAGTTTAAGGGTGAACTATGGCTACACCTTC
CASSLRVNYGYTF
>.|TRBJ1-1|.|TRBV4-1
TGCGCCAGCAGCCAAGGACATCATGGGACTGAAGCTTTCTTT
CASSQGHHGTEAFF
>TRBD1|TRBJ2-7|.|TRBV5-6
TGTGCCAGCAGCTTGGGGGACAGGGACCACGAGCAGTACTTC
CASSLGDRDHEQYF
>.|TRBJ1-2|.|TRBV28
TGTGCCAGCGAAAAACTCGGAGCCATATTGACCTTC
CASEKLGAILTF
>TRBD2|TRBJ2-3|.|TRBV19
TGTGCCAGTAGTAATCGGGGGGTCACAGATACGCAGTATTTT
CASSNRGVTDTQYF
>TRBD1|TRBJ2-1|.|TRBV4-3
TGCGCCAGCAGCCAAGTCTTGGCAGGGGGTCTGGTCTTC
CASSQVLAGGLVF
>.|TRBJ1-2|.|TRBV28
TGTGCCAGCAGTAAATTAGGAGGGGCCTCCTATGGCTACACCTTC
CASSKLGGASYGYTF
>TRBD1|TRBJ2-1|.|TRBV6-4
TGTGCCAGCTTTCTTACCAACAGGGGAGATGAGCAGTTCTTC
CASFLTNRGDEQFF
>.|TRBJ2-1|.|TRBV15
TGTGCCACCAGCAGAGATCGGCCTAGCTCCTACAATGAGCAGTTCTTC
CATSRDRPSSYNEQFF
>.|TRBJ1-1|.|TRBV25-1
TGTGCCAGCAGTGACGATCGGGTTGGGATAACTTTCTTT
CASSDDRVGITFF
>.|TRBJ2-2|.|TRBV4-1
TGCGCCAGCAGCCAAGTCCAGGACACTTACACCGGGGAGCTGTTTTTT
CASSQVQDTYTGELFF
>.|TRBJ1-2|once|TRBV11-2
TGTGCCAGCAGGGGGGCGGATGGCTACACCTTC
CASRGADGYTF
>.|TRBJ1-1|.|TRBV30
TGTGCCTGGAGTGTCGACAGCATGAACACTGAAGCTTTCTTT
CAWSVDSMNTEAFF
>TRBD1|TRBJ2-7|.|TRBV13
TGTGCCAGCAGTTTAGCTGCAGGACAGGGAATTTACGAGCAGTACTTC
CASSLAAGQGIYEQYF
>.|TRBJ2-5|.|TRBV2
TGTGCCAGCAGTGGAGGGCGGTACCAAGAGACCCAGTACTTC
CASSGGRYQETQYF
>.|TRBJ1-4|few|TRBV6-5
TGTGCCAGCAGAATAACCAGCCATGAAAAACTGTTTTTT
CASRITSHEKLFF
>.|TRBJ2-2|.|TRBV19
TGTGCCAGTAGTATCTCCAGGGTGTTACGGGTCGGGGAGCTGTTTTTT
CASSISRVLRVGELFF
>.|TRBJ1-2|.|TRBV7-2
TGTGCCAGCACTCTAGGGGGACGAGGGGCCCTCGGTGGCTACACCTTC
CASTLGGRGALGGYTF
>TRBD1|TRBJ1-2|.|TRBV9
TGTGCCAGCAGCCTTGACAGGGTATCGGATGGCTACACCTTC
CASSLDRVSDGYTF
>TRBD2|TRBJ2-1|once|TRBV6-5
TGTGCCAGCAAAGCGGGACTAGCCAGCGGAGAGCAGTTCTTC
CASKAGLASGEQFF
>TRBD2|TRBJ2-5|.|TRBV19
TGTGCCAGTAGTTCTAGGCCTAGCGGGGCCCAAGAGACCCAGTACTTC
CASSSRPSGAQETQYF
>.|TRBJ1-2|.|TRBV4-1
TGCGCCAGCAGCCAAGATCGGGGGGGCTATGGCTACACCTTC
CASSQDRGGYGYTF
>TRBD1|TRBJ2-7|.|TRBV20-1
TGCAGTGCTAGTGAGGGACAGGGATCGCAGGAGCAGTACTTC
CSASEGQGSQEQYF
>.|TRBJ1-6|.|TRBV14
TGTGCCAGCAGCCATGGGGGCTCAGATTCACCCCTCCACTTT
CASSHGGSDSPLHF
>TRBD2|TRBJ2-2|few|TRBV3-1/TRBV3-2
TGTGCCAGCAGCCAAGGCTTGCGGGGGGGCCCGGTTTCCACCGGGGAGCTGTTTTTT
CASSQGLRGGPVSTGELFF
>TRBD2|TRBJ2-3|.|TRBV7-9
TGTGCCAGCAGCTTAGTTAGCGGGGGGCGCACAGATACGCAGTATTTT
CASSLVSGGRTDTQYF
>.|TRBJ1-1|.|TRBV5-6
TGTGCCAGCAGCTCGTACAAGAACACTGAAGCTTTCTTT
CASSSYKNTEAFF
>.|TRBJ1-3|.|TRBV7-9
TGTGCCAGCAGCTTAGTCGTAGGTACCCTCTCTGGAAACACCATATATTTT
CASSLVVGTLSGNTIYF
>.|TRBJ2-2|.|TRBV30
TGTGCCTGGGGTGATAACACCGGGGAGCTGTTTTTT
CAWGDNTGELFF
>.|TRBJ2-4|.|TRBV12-3/TRBV12-4
TGTGCCAGCAGTACCCCTAGGAATAGCATTCAGTACTTC
CASSTPRNSIQYF
>.|TRBJ2-3|.|TRBV9
TGTGCCAGCAGCGTAGGTGTGACCACAGATACGCAGTATTTT
CASSVGVTTDTQYF
>.|TRBJ1-5|.|TRBV27
.
CASSFGAGGNQPQHF
>.|TRBJ1-2|.|TRBV10-2
TGCGCCAGCAGTGAAGGGCAGGGGAGGGGATTCTACACCTTC
CASSEGQGRGFYTF
>.|TRBJ1-5|.|TRBV30
TGTGCCTGGAGTGTCGGCACTGGGATATACCAGCCCCAGCATTTT
CAWSVGTGIYQPQHF
>.|TRBJ1-1|.|TRBV19
TGTGCCAGTAGTGTCGGGGGGGAGATGAACACTGAAGCTTTCTTT
CASSVGGEMNTEAFF
>TRBD1|TRBJ1-2|.|TRBV25-1
TGTGCCAGCAGTGTGCAAGGGACAGGGTATGGCTACACCTTC
CASSVQGTGYGYTF
>.|TRBJ2-6|.|TRBV18
TGTGCCAGCTCACTCGGAAACCTTATTTCCCACTCTGGGGCCAACGTCCTGACTTTC
CASSLGNLISHSGANVLTF
>.|TRBJ1-3|.|TRBV12-5
TGTGCTAGTGGGCGGGGGGAATGGGCACTTCAAAACACCATATATTTT
CASGRGEWALQNTIYF
>.|TRBJ1-5|.|TRBV5-6
TGTGCCAGCAGCAACAGGATCTCTCAGCCCCAGCATTTT
CASSNRISQPQHF
>.|TRBJ2-5|once|TRBV6-5
TGTGCCAGCAGTTACCTCCCCGGACTAGGGGGCGAGACCCAGTACTTC
CASSYLPGLGGETQYF
>.|TRBJ2-4|.|TRBV25-1
TGTGCCAGCAGTGGCCGGGACGGGGGAGCCAAAAACATTCAGTACTTC
CASSGRDGGAKNIQYF
>.|TRBJ1-2|.|TRBV30
TGTGCCTGGAGTTCGACAAGTGGCTACACCTTC
CAWSSTSGYTF
>.|TRBJ1-1|once|TRBV28
TGTGCCAGCAGACCGGGGGGACTGAACACTGAAGCTTTCTTT
CASRPGGLNTEAFF
>.|TRBJ1-1|.|TRBV12-3/TRBV12-4
TGTGCCAGCAGTTTAATCGACAGAAGGGCTTTCTTT
CASSLIDRRAFF
>.|TRBJ2-2|.|TRBV5-1
TGCGCCAGCAGCTTGACAGGGTGGTTATCCGGGGAGCTGTTTTTT
CASSLTGWLSGELFF
>.|TRBJ1-1|.|TRBV5-4
TGTGCCAGCAGCTTGCCGTCGAGTCGTGGGGACACTGAAGCTTTCTTT
CASSLPSSRGDTEAFF
>.|TRBJ1-6|.|TRBV6-6
TGTGCCAGCAGTTATTTCCCTCAAAATTCACCCCTCCACTTT
CASSYFPQNSPLHF
>.|TRBJ1-1|.|TRBV29-1
TGCAGCGGCTCGGGACAAATGAACACTGAAGCTTTCTTT
CSGSGQMNTEAFF
>TRBD2|TRBJ2-1|.|TRBV7-9
TGTGCCAGCAGCTCCCGACAAACTAGCGGGGGGGCCTGGGAGCAGTTCTTC
CASSSRQTSGGAWEQFF
>.|TRBJ2-1|.|TRBV6-5
TGTGCCAGCAGCCCCGCCGGCAGCTCCTACAATGAGCAGTTCTTC
CASSPAGSSYNEQFF
>.|TRBJ1-1|.|TRBV19
TGTGCCAGTAGTATTCGAGGGGACCAGGGGTGGACTGAAGCTTTCTTT
CASSIRGDQGWTEAFF
>.|TRBJ1-2|.|TRBV9
TGTGCCAGCAGCGGACTAAGTAGTGGCTACACCTTC
CASSGLSSGYTF
>.|TRBJ1-1|.|TRBV13
TGTGCCAGCAGCTTAGAATCCCGGGCCATTGGGGCTGAAGCTTTCTTT
CASSLESRAIGAEAFF
>TRBD1|TRBJ2-7|few|TRBV18
TGTGCCAGCTCACTACAGGGGTTAATCAACGAGCAGTACTTC
CASSLQGLINEQYF
>.|TRBJ2-7|.|TRBV5-8
TGTGCCAGCAGCTCGGGACACAGAACCTACGAGCAGTACTTC
CASSSGHRTYEQYF
>.|TRBJ1-1|.|TRBV19
TGTGCCACCAAAGGGGGGGTGAAGGACACTGAAGCTTTCTTT
CATKGGVKDTEAFF